This TCR beta chain stems from a study of blood T cell repertoires in COVID-19. The wider study: Sites across the United States, Italy and Spain contributed samples from acute and convalescent COVID-19. In each case, the material was cDNA or gDNA derived from T cells, B-cell-depleted T cells, or PBMCs.

V dropped 5 bases and J dropped 0 bases, with 7 bases sitting between them. CDR1 and CDR2 (germline): LNHDA, SQIVND (reference sequence). The CDR3 extends over 14 amino acids. Per the original data handling: Estimated nucleated cell counts came from reference gene primer amplification. The data were produced by immunoSEQ multiplex PCR, yet TCRdb's version contains in-frame clones alone and is incomplete. V, J and clone size derive from that table, while D and trimming were established from the DNA sequence. The repertoire includes some 59,000 clones, roughly nine tenths of them detected once, and 1.6% sits in the top ten.

Specimen: peripheral blood. This receptor was obtained from a man aged 55 to 70 with acute or convalescent COVID-19. J is TRBJ1-4 and V is TRBV19, with no clear D. The CDR3 sequence: CASSWAATNEKLFF. Here the CDR3 DNA reads TGTGCCAGTAGTTGGGCAGCAACTAATGAAAAACTGTTTTTT.